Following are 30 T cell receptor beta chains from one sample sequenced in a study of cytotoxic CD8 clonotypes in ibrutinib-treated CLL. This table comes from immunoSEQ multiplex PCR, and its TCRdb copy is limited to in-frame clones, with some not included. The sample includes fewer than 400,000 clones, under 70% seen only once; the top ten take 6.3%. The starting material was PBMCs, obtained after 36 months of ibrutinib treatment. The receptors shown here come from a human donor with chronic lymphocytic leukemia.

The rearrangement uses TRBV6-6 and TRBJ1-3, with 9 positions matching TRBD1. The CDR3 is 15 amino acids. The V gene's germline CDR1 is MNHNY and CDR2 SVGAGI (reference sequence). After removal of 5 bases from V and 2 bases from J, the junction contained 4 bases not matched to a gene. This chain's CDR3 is CASSKTGGPGNTIYF. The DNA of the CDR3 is TGTGCCAGCAGTAAAACAGGGGGCCCTGGAAACACCATATATTTT.

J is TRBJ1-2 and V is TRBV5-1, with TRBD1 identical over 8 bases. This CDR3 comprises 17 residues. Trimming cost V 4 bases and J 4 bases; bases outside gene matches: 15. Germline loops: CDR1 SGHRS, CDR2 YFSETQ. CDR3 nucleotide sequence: TGCGCCAGCAGCCGTATAAGGACAGGGCCGCTTGGCTATGGCTACACCTTC. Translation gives CASSRIRTGPLGYGYTF.

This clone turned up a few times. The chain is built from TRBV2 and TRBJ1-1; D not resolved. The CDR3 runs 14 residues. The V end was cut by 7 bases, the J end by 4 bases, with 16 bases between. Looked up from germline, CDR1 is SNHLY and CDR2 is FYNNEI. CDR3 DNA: TGTGCCAGCACTGGATCCCCTACCCTCACTGAAGCTTTCTTT. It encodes CASTGSPTLTEAFF.

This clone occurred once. The DNA of the CDR3 is TGCGCCAGCAGCCCCTATGTGGAGGGTTTTAACTATGGCTACACCTTC. Residues: CASSPYVEGFNYGYTF. This chain joins TRBV4-3 and TRBJ1-2; D remains ambiguous. The CDR3 is 16 amino acids. V was cut by 4 bases and J by 1 base, with 16 bases left in between. Germline CDR1 and CDR2: LGHNA and YSLEER.

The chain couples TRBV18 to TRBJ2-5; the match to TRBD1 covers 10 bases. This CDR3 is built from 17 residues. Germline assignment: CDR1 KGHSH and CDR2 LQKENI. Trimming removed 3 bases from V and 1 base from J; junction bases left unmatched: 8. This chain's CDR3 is CASSPLGTGAVQETQYF. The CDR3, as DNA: TGTGCCAGCTCACCCTTAGGGACAGGGGCTGTCCAAGAGACCCAGTACTTC.

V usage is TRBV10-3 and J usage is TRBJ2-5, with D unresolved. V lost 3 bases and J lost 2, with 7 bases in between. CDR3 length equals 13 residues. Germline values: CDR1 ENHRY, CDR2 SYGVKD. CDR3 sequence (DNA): TGTGCCATCAGTGATGGGGTACAAGAGACCCAGTACTTC. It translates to CAISDGVQETQYF.

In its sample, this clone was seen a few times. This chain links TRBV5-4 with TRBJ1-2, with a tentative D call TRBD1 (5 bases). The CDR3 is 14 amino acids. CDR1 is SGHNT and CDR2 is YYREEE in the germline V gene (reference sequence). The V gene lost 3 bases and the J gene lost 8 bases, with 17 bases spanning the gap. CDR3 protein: CASSSTLGRGGYTF. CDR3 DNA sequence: TGTGCCAGCAGCTCCACCCTTGGTCGGGGCGGCTACACCTTC.

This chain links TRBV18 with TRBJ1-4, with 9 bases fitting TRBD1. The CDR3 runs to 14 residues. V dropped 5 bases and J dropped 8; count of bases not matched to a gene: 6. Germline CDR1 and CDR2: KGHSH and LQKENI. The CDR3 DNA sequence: TGTGCCAGCTCAATGGACAGGGGAGGGGAAAAACTGTTTTTT. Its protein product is CASSMDRGGEKLFF.

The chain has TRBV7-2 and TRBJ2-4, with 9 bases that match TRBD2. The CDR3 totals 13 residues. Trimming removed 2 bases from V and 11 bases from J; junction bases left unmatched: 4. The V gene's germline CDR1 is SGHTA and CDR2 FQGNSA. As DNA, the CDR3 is TGTGCCAGCAGCTTAAGGGCTAGCGGGGTTCAGTACTTC. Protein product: CASSLRASGVQYF. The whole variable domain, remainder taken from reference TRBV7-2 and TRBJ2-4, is GAGVSQSPSNKVTEKGKDVELRCDPISGHTALYWYRQSLGQGLEFLIYFQGNSAPDKSGLPSDRFSAERTGGSVSTLTIQRTQQEDSAVYLCASSLRASGVQYFGAGTRLSVL.

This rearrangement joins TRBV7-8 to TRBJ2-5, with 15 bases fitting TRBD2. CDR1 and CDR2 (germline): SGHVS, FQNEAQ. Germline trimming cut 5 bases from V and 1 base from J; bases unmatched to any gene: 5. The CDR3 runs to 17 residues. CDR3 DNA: TGTGCCAGCAGCCCCCCGGGACTAGCGGGGGGCCAAGAGACCCAGTACTTC. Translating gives CASSPPGLAGGQETQYF.

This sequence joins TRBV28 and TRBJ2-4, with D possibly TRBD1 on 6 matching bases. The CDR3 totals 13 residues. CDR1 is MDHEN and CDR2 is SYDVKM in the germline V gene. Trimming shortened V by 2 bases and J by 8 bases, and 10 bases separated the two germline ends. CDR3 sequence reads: CASSLTGWDIQYF. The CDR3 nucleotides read TGTGCCAGCAGTTTAACAGGGTGGGACATTCAGTACTTC. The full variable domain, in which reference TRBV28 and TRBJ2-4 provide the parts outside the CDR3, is DVKVTQSSRYLVKRTGEKVFLECVQDMDHENMFWYRQDPGLGLRLIYFSYDVKMKEKGDIPEGYSVSREKKERFSLILESASTNQTSMYLCASSLTGWDIQYFGAGTRLSVL.

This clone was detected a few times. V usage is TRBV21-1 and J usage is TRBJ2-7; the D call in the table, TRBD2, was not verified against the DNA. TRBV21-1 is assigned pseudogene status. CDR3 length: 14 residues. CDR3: CASSRRREDDEQYF. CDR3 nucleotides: TGTGCCAGCAGCAGAAGGCGGGAGGACGACGAGCAGTACTTC.

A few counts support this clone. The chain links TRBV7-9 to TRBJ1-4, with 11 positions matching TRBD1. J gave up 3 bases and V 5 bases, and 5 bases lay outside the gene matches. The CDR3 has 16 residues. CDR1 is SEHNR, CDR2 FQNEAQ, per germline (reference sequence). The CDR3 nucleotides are TGTGCCAGCAGCGACCGGGACAGGGGGGCTAATGAAAAACTGTTTTTT. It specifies CASSDRDRGANEKLFF.

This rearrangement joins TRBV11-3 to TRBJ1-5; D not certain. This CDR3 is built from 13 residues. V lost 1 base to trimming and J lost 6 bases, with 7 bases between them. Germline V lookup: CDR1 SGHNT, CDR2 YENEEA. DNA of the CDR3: TGTGCCAGCAGCTTAGGGGTTTTTCAGCCCCAGCATTTT. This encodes CASSLGVFQPQHF.

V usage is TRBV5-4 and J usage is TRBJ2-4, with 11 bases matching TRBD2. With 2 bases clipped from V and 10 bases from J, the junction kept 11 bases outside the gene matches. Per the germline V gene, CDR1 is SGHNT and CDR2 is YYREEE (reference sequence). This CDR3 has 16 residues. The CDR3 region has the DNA TGTGCCAGCAGCTTAGGACTAGCGGGTCCCGTGGGAATTCAGTACTTC. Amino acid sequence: CASSLGLAGPVGIQYF.

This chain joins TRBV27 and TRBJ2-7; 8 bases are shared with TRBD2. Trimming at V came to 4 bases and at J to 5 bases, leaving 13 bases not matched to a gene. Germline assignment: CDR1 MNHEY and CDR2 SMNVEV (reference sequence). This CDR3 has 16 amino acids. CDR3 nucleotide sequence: TGTGCCAGCAGTTCTGAAAGCGGGAGATTGTTAAACGAGCAGTACTTC. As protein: CASSSESGRLLNEQYF.

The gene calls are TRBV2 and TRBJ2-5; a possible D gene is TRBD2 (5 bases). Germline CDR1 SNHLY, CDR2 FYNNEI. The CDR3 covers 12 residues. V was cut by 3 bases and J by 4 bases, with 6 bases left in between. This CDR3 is CASSEEVETQYF. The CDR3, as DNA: TGTGCCAGCAGTGAGGAGGTAGAGACCCAGTACTTC.

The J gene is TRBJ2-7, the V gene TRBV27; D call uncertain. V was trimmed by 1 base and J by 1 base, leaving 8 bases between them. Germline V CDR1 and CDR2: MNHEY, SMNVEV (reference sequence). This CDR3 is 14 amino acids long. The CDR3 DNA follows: TGTGCCAGCAGTTTATGGGCCGATTCCTACGAGCAGTACTTC. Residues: CASSLWADSYEQYF.

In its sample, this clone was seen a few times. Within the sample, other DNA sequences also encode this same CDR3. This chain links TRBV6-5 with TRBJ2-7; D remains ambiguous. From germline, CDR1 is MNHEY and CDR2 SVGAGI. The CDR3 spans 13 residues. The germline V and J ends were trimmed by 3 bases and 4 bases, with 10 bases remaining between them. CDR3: CASSYSVGYEQYF. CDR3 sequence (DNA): TGTGCCAGCAGTTATTCAGTAGGGTACGAGCAGTACTTC.

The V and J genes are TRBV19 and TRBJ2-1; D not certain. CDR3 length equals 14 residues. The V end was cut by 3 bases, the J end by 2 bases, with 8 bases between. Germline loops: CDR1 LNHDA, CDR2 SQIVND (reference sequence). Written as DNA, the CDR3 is TGTGCCAGTAGTATTGGTCCCACCTACAATGAGCAGTTCTTC. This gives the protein CASSIGPTYNEQFF.

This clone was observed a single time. In nucleotides, the CDR3 is TGTGCCAGCAGTTACTCAGGCCGATCGAACACTGAAGCTTTCTTT. Its translation: CASSYSGRSNTEAFF. The V gene is TRBV6-5, the J gene TRBJ1-1, with unresolved D. This CDR3 comprises 15 residues. V was cut by 0 bases and J by 1 base, with 9 bases left in between. Per the germline V gene, CDR1 is MNHEY and CDR2 is SVGAGI.

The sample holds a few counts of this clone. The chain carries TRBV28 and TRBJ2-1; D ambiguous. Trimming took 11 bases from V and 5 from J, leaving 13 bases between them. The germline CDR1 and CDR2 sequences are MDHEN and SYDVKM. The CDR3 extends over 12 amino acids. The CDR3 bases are TGTGCCTTGGGCAGTTACAACAATGAGCAGTTCTTC. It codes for CALGSYNNEQFF.

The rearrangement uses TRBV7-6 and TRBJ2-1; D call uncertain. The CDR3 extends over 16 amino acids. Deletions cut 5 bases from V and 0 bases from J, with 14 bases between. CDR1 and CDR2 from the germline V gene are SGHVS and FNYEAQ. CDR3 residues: CASSPLPGYSYNEQFF. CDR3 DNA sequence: TGTGCCAGCAGCCCCCTCCCCGGGTACTCCTACAATGAGCAGTTCTTC.

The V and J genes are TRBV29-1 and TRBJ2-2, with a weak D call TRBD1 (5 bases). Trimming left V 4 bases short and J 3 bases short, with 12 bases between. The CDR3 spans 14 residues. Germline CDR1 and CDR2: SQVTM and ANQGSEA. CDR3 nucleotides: TGCAGCGTTGTGAGCAGACAGCACACCGGGGAGCTGTTTTTT. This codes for CSVVSRQHTGELFF.

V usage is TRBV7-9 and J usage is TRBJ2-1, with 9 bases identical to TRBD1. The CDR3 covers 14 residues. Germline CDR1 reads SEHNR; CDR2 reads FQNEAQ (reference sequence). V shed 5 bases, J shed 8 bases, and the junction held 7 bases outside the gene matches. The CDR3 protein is CASSARDRVDEQFF. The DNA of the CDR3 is TGTGCCAGCAGCGCCCGGGACAGGGTTGATGAGCAGTTCTTC.

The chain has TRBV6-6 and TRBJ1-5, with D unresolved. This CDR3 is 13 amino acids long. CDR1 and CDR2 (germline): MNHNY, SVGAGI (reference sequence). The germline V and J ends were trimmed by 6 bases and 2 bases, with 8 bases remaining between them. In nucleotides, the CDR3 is TGTGCCAGCAGCCCACATGGCAATCAGCCCCAGCATTTT. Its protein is CASSPHGNQPQHF.

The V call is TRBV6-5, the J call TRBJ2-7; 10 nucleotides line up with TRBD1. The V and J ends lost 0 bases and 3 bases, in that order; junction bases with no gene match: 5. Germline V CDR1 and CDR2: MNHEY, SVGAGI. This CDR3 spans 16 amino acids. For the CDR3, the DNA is TGTGCCAGCAGTTACTCGGGGACAGGGGCAGGCTACGAGCAGTACTTC. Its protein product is CASSYSGTGAGYEQYF.

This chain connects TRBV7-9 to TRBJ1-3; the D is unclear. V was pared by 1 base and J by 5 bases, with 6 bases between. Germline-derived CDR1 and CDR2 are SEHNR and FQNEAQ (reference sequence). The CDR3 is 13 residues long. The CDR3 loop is CASSLDPRNTIYF. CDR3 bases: TGTGCCAGCAGCTTAGATCCAAGAAACACCATATATTTT.

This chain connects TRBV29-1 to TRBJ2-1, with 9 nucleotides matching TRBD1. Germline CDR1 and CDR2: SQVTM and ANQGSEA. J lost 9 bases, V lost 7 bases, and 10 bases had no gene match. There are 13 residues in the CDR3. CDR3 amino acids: CSAGTGSLGEQFF. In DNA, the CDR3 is TGCAGCGCGGGGACAGGGAGTCTGGGTGAGCAGTTCTTC.

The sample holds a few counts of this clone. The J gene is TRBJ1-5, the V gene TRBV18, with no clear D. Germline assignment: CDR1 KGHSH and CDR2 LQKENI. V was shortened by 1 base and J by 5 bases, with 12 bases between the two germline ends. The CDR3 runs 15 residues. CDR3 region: CASSPQGKRDQPQHF. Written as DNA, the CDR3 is TGTGCCAGCTCACCACAGGGTAAACGCGATCAGCCCCAGCATTTT.